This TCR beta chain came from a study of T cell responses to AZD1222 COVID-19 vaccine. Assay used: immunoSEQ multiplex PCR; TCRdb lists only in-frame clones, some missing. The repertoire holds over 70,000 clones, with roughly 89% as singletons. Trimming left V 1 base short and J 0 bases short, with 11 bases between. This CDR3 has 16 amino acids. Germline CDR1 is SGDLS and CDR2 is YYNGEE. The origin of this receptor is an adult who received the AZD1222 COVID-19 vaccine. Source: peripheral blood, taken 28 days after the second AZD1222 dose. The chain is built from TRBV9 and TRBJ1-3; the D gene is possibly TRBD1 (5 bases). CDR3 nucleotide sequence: TGTGCCAGCAGCGTAACAGGACGGCTCTCTGGAAACACCATATATTTT. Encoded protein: CASSVTGRLSGNTIYF.